This T cell receptor beta chain derives from a study of cytomegalovirus exposure and HLA in healthy donors. The overall study: Among several hundred genotyped donors, approximately 80% fell in the Caucasian-associated ancestry cluster. Points from the study as a whole: For most TCR sequences rarity was the rule, although some public TCRs occurred in many donors. It was only CMV serostatus that was available as immune exposure information. Overall, roughly 160 TCR beta chains were annotated as cytomegalovirus-associated.

Points on this clone: Its antigen is unknown.

The PCR used 60 Vbeta and 13 Jbeta primers. Some clones are missing from TCRdb's copy, which holds only in-frame ones; the method was immunoSEQ multiplex PCR. The sample consists of approximately 160,000 clones, 84% of them appearing once. Trimming took 5 bases from V and 1 from J; bases not matched to a gene: 4. Germline assignment: CDR1 SQVTM and CDR2 ANQGSEA. CDR3 size: 14 residues. The J gene is TRBJ1-5, the V gene TRBV29-1; 8 positions agree with TRBD1. The TCR sequence derives from a boy between 2 and 10 years old in good health and CMV-seronegative. The sample was PBMCs. The CDR3 protein is CSVPTGESNQPQHF. CDR3 DNA: TGCAGCGTTCCGACAGGGGAAAGCAATCAGCCCCAGCATTTT.